These 21 T cell receptor beta chains were sequenced from one sample in a study of regulatory T cells in long-lasting Graves disease. Described time point: persistent/refractory GD, antithyroid drugs over 5 years with positive TRAb. From PBMCs, RNA was extracted and then used to make the TCR library. CDR3 regions were amplified by Arm-PCR using iRepertoire HTBI primers to build TCR beta libraries. TCRdb ran MiXCR on the multiplex PCR reads and lists one entry per CDR3 protein. The sample consists of approximately 440,000 distinct CDR3 sequences, around 22% of them appearing once. The sequencing here drew on peripheral blood mononuclear cells (PBMCs), taken when the disease was refractory, from a patient treated with antithyroid drugs. Every receptor here comes from a female donor with Graves disease.

CDR3 sequence reads: CASSHSGGTDTQYF. The CDR3 DNA reads TGTGCCAGCAGTCATAGCGGGGGCACAGATACGCAGTATTTT. The chain recombines TRBV25-1 with TRBJ2-3; 8 bases are a match to TRBD2. Trimming cost V 5 bases and J 1 base; bases outside gene matches: 2. The CDR3 has 14 residues. CDR1 and CDR2 from the germline V gene are MGHDK and SYGVNS.

This clonotype appeared many times. The chain has TRBV2 and TRBJ1-1, with 10 positions matching TRBD1. CDR1 is SNHLY, CDR2 FYNNEI, per germline. V lost 7 bases and J lost 2; bases outside the gene matches: 7. The CDR3 is 15 residues long. The CDR3 DNA follows: TGTGCCAGCAAGCGGGACAGGGGATTAAACACTGAAGCTTTCTTT. This gives the protein CASKRDRGLNTEAFF.

This clonotype was recorded at least ten times. V is TRBV28 and J is TRBJ2-5; 10 nucleotides align to TRBD2. V lost 4 bases, J lost 5 bases, and 4 bases stayed unmatched. This CDR3 region has 14 residues. Germline V gene lookup returns CDR1 MDHEN and CDR2 SYDVKM. As DNA, the CDR3 is TGTGCCAGCAGTTCACTAGCGGGATTGGAGACCCAGTACTTC. Its protein product is CASSSLAGLETQYF.

This clonotype was picked up a small number of times. The V and J genes are TRBV5-6 and TRBJ1-2; TRBD1 is a possible D gene (5 bases). The germline CDR1 and CDR2 sequences are SGHDT and YYEEEE. The V gene lost 3 bases and the J gene lost 8 bases, with 20 bases spanning the gap. This CDR3 contains 15 residues. CDR3 sequence (DNA): TGTGCCAGCAGCTCGGGGAAGGGACCTTCATTGGGCTACACCTTC. Translated: CASSSGKGPSLGYTF.

This clonotype was recorded at least ten times. The V call is TRBV27, the J call TRBJ1-4; D is uncertain. V lost 4 bases, J lost 5 bases, and 14 bases lay in between. The CDR3 is 15 amino acids. Germline lookup yields CDR1 MNHEY and CDR2 SMNVEV (reference sequence). The CDR3 sequence is CASSSVLGMNEKLFF. CDR3 nucleotides: TGTGCCAGCAGTTCCGTTTTGGGAATGAATGAAAAACTGTTTTTT.

In its sample, this clonotype was seen many times. V and J are TRBV28 and TRBJ2-6; possibly TRBD1 for D (6 bases). CDR3 length equals 14 residues. CDR1 and CDR2 (germline): MDHEN, SYDVKM. V lost 4 bases and J 4 bases, leaving 8 bases between the germline ends. This CDR3 is CASSYRAGANVLTF. CDR3 in DNA: TGTGCCAGCAGTTACAGGGCAGGGGCCAACGTCCTGACTTTC.

V is TRBV19 and J is TRBJ2-7, with 7 bases that match TRBD1. The CDR3 is made up of 14 amino acids. Germline V gene data show CDR1 as LNHDA and CDR2 as SQIVND (reference sequence). The J segment lost 3 bases and the V segment lost 7 bases, leaving 9 bases of the junction unmatched. The CDR3 DNA follows: TGTGCCAGTAATCCGACAGGGTCGGGCTACGAGCAGTACTTC. Its translation: CASNPTGSGYEQYF. The whole variable domain, filled in from reference TRBV19 and TRBJ2-7, reads DGGITQSPKYLFRKEGQNVTLSCEQNLNHDAMYWYRQDPGQGLRLIYYSQIVNDFQKGDIAEGYSVSREKKESFPLTVTSAQKNPTAFYLCASNPTGSGYEQYFGPGTRLTVT.

With respect to this clonotype: A single base separates this from a much larger clone, so it may be a read error. The gene calls are TRBV6-1 and TRBJ1-1; D uncertain. Germline CDR1 is MNHNS and CDR2 is SASEGT. The length of the CDR3 is 13 residues. Trimming shortened V by 5 bases and J by 5 bases, and 12 bases separated the two germline ends. In DNA, the CDR3 is TGTGCCAGCAGTCCGACACCCATGACTGAAGCTTTCTTT. Its translation is CASSPTPMTEAFF.

This clonotype occurred a few times. The CDR3 loop is CASSLVGSLAAYEQYF. The CDR3 coding sequence is TGTGCCAGCAGCTTAGTTGGATCTTTGGCGGCCTACGAGCAGTACTTC. This chain uses TRBV7-2 with TRBJ2-7; no clear D gene. CDR1 and CDR2 from the germline V gene are SGHTA and FQGNSA. Trimming stripped 1 base from V and 2 bases from J, with 15 bases between. The CDR3 has 16 amino acids.

The chain has TRBV6-1 and TRBJ2-7, with D tentatively TRBD2 (5 bases). CDR1 and CDR2 (germline): MNHNS, SASEGT. There are 14 residues in the CDR3. The V end was cut by 3 bases, the J end by 4 bases, with 13 bases between. CDR3 sequence reads: CASSETESGYEQYF. The CDR3, as DNA: TGTGCCAGCAGTGAGACCGAGTCGGGATACGAGCAGTACTTC.

The rearrangement links TRBV11-2 to TRBJ1-1; tentative D call: TRBD1 (6 bases). V lost 3 bases to trimming and J lost 4 bases, with 18 bases between them. This CDR3 region has 16 residues. CDR1 and CDR2 from the germline V gene are SGHAT and FQNNGV. The chain's CDR3 is CASSFPRRLGGTEAFF. The DNA of the CDR3 is TGTGCCAGCAGCTTCCCCCGGCGATTAGGGGGCACTGAAGCTTTCTTT.

This clonotype was counted ten times or more. The chain carries TRBV7-8 and TRBJ2-7, with 10 bases fitting TRBD1. Germline values: CDR1 SGHVS, CDR2 FQNEAQ. CDR3 length: 15 amino acids. V was pared by 4 bases and J by 3 bases, with 6 bases of the junction left unmatched. The CDR3 region is CASSYGQGGLYEQYF. The CDR3 DNA sequence: TGTGCCAGCAGCTATGGACAGGGGGGACTCTACGAGCAGTACTTC.

This clonotype was detected ten times or more. This sequence joins TRBV5-1 and TRBJ1-4, with D tentatively TRBD1 (5 bases). The germline gives CDR1 SGHRS, CDR2 YFSETQ. Trimming took off 2 bases at V and 6 bases at J, with 11 bases between the two ends. The CDR3 spans 14 residues. CDR3 amino acids: CASSFGTIDEKLFF. The CDR3 DNA reads as TGCGCCAGCAGCTTTGGGACGATTGATGAAAAACTGTTTTTT.

This clonotype was counted many times. The chain joins TRBV9 to TRBJ2-5, with D unresolved. The length of the CDR3 is 12 residues. V lost 0 bases, J lost 4 bases, and 4 bases lay in between. Germline CDR1 is SGDLS and CDR2 is YYNGEE. The DNA for the CDR3 is TGTGCCAGCAGCGTAGAAGGAGAGACCCAGTACTTC. It specifies CASSVEGETQYF.

This chain links TRBV30 with TRBJ1-1, with 8 bases identical to TRBD1. Germline CDR1 is GTSNPN and CDR2 is SVGIG (reference sequence). V was clipped by 1 base and J by 6 bases; unmatched bases: 13. The CDR3 is 16 amino acids. The CDR3 DNA sequence: TGTGCCTGGAGTGGATTCTGGACAGGGTGGGGGGCTGAAGCTTTCTTT. Translated: CAWSGFWTGWGAEAFF.

J is TRBJ2-2 and V is TRBV3-1, with unresolved D. V shed 4 bases and J shed 4 bases, with 10 bases lying between them. Germline V CDR1 and CDR2: LGHDT, YNNKEL (reference sequence). This CDR3 has 14 amino acids. The CDR3 DNA reads as TGTGCCAGCAGCCCTCGTGGAACCACCGGGGAGCTGTTTTTT. Protein sequence: CASSPRGTTGELFF.

This clonotype has more than one count but fewer than ten. This chain joins TRBV27 and TRBJ2-7; 7 bases fit TRBD1. Germline CDR1 reads MNHEY; CDR2 reads SMNVEV (reference sequence). V shed 10 bases and J 0 bases; nucleotides not matched to a gene: 6. This CDR3 comprises 13 residues. CDR3 residues: CATATGFSYEQYF. CDR3 sequence (DNA): TGTGCCACCGCGACAGGGTTCTCCTACGAGCAGTACTTC.

This clonotype was seen more than once but under ten times. The chain recombines TRBV5-1 with TRBJ2-7; unclear D gene. CDR3 length equals 15 residues. Trimming took off 0 bases at V and 2 bases at J, with 12 bases between the two ends. The germline V gene encodes CDR1 SGHRS and CDR2 YFSETQ. Written as DNA, the CDR3 is TGCGCCAGCAGCTTGGGGGCAGGACGCCCCTACGAGCAGTACTTC. The encoded protein is CASSLGAGRPYEQYF.

The genes are TRBV6-1 and TRBJ2-1; TRBD2 might be the D (6 bases). Germline CDR1 is MNHNS and CDR2 is SASEGT. This CDR3 region has 15 residues. V dropped 6 bases and J dropped 0 bases, with 12 bases sitting between them. CDR3 amino acids: CASRASVRSYNEQFF. The CDR3 DNA reads as TGTGCCAGCAGAGCTAGCGTACGCTCCTACAATGAGCAGTTCTTC.

This clonotype appeared a few times. The chain links TRBV20-1 to TRBJ1-5; 8 nucleotides align to TRBD1. Unmatched junction bases numbered 7, after V lost 0 bases and J lost 6 bases. The CDR3 covers 15 residues. CDR1 and CDR2 (germline): DFQATT, SNEGSKA (reference sequence). DNA for the CDR3: TGCAGTGCTAGAGAGCCCGGACAGGGCGGTCAGCCCCAGCATTTT. Translating gives CSAREPGQGGQPQHF.

This clonotype was observed a handful of times. The rearrangement joins TRBV27 to TRBJ2-7; possibly TRBD1 for D (6 bases). Trimming left V 1 base short and J 5 bases short, with 12 bases between. Germline CDR1 MNHEY, CDR2 SMNVEV (reference sequence). The CDR3 is 14 amino acids. For the CDR3, the DNA is TGTGCCAGCAGTTTATGGGACAAGACGCACGAGCAGTACTTC. Amino acid sequence: CASSLWDKTHEQYF.